Below are 14 T cell receptor beta chains sequenced from a single sample in a study of vaccination and CD4 T cells after COVID-19. Cultured CD4+ T-cell DNA underwent Oncomine TCR Beta short-read sequencing. In TCRdb, the PCR reads were re-called with MiXCR into one record per CDR3 protein. This sample has 4,600 or so distinct CDR3 sequences, with 30% to 35% found just once. No antigen is known for these receptors. As to treatment: approximately 9-day PBMC culture with coronavirus spike peptide pools or control peptides (ViraFEST assay). Sequencing input: CD4+ T cells from blood, cultured in vitro. These receptor sequences come from a human donor who had recovered from COVID-19.

This clonotype was recorded a few times. The chain employs TRBV19 and TRBJ1-2, with D unresolved. V was trimmed by 4 bases and J by 3 bases, leaving 15 bases between them. Germline V gene lookup returns CDR1 LNHDA and CDR2 SQIVND (reference sequence). The CDR3 consists of 15 residues. In DNA, the CDR3 is TGTGCCAGTAGTACAGCCGGGTCGTCCGACTATGGCTACACCTTC. It specifies CASSTAGSSDYGYTF.

This clonotype is categorized as medium-sized. The chain couples TRBV9 to TRBJ2-3; possible D gene TRBD2, 6 bases. There are 18 residues in the CDR3. Looked up from germline, CDR1 is SGDLS and CDR2 is YYNGEE. Trimming left V 7 bases short and J 2 bases short, with 26 bases between. CDR3 nucleotide sequence: TGTGCCAGCGCCGGTCGAGCGGGCGGTCCTACCGACACAGATACGCAGTATTTT. It specifies CASAGRAGGPTDTDTQYF.

The V and J genes are TRBV11-2 and TRBJ2-7; no clear D. In germline, CDR1 is SGHAT, CDR2 FQNNGV. V shed 0 bases and J shed 0 bases, with 15 bases lying between them. The CDR3 has 17 residues. The DNA for the CDR3 is TGTGCCAGCAGCTTAGACGGTCCACTCTCCGTCTCCTACGAGCAGTACTTC. Translating gives CASSLDGPLSVSYEQYF.

The V and J genes are TRBV2 and TRBJ1-4, with 7 bases fitting TRBD1. V lost 0 bases and J lost 10; bases outside the gene matches: 8. The germline V gene has CDR1 SNHLY and CDR2 FYNNEI. This CDR3 has 15 amino acids. CDR3: CASSEAQGGGGKLFF. CDR3 nucleotides: TGTGCCAGCAGTGAAGCGCAAGGGGGCGGTGGAAAACTGTTTTTT.

This clonotype was seen more than once but under ten times. The chain carries TRBV20-1 and TRBJ2-5, with TRBD2 matching 13 bases. CDR1 and CDR2 from the germline V gene are DFQATT and SNEGSKA (reference sequence). The J segment lost 5 bases and the V segment lost 4 bases, leaving 4 bases of the junction unmatched. CDR3 length: 14 residues. The CDR3 loop reads CSAIGTSGIETQYF. The CDR3 DNA follows: TGCAGTGCTATCGGGACTAGCGGGATTGAGACCCAGTACTTC.

This chain connects TRBV7-3 to TRBJ2-5; D is perhaps TRBD2 (5 bases). Trimming shortened V by 1 base and J by 7 bases, and 16 bases separated the two germline ends. Germline lookup yields CDR1 SGHTA and CDR2 FQGTGA. CDR3 size: 15 residues. Written as DNA, the CDR3 is TGTGCCAGCAGCTTAAACCCGGGAAGCCTTGGGACCCAGTACTTC. Translation: CASSLNPGSLGTQYF.

This chain connects TRBV5-5 to TRBJ2-7; tentatively, D is TRBD1 (6 bases). Germline CDR1 and CDR2: SGHKS and YYEKEE (reference sequence). V was trimmed by 0 bases and J by 9 bases, leaving 13 bases between them. CDR3 length: 13 amino acids. CDR3 in amino acids: CASSLADRFRQYF. CDR3 DNA: TGTGCCAGCAGCTTGGCTGACAGGTTTCGGCAGTACTTC.

The chain links TRBV6-2 or TRBV6-3 to TRBJ2-3, with a weak D call TRBD2 (5 bases). V dropped 2 bases and J dropped 6 bases, with 18 bases sitting between them. The CDR3 totals 16 residues. Germline CDR1 reads MNHEY; CDR2 reads SVGEGT. As DNA, the CDR3 is TGTGCCAGCAGTTACCCTTCGGACGTCGGGATGGATACGCAGTATTTT. Residues: CASSYPSDVGMDTQYF.

The chain recombines TRBV10-1 with TRBJ2-2, with a possible D match to TRBD2 (5 bases). Trimming took 5 bases from V and 5 from J, leaving 12 bases between them. The CDR3 spans 14 residues. The germline CDR1 and CDR2 sequences are WNHNN and SYGVQD (reference sequence). The CDR3 DNA follows: TGCGCCAGCAGTCGATGGGAGTGGACCGGGGAGCTGTTTTTT. Translated, it gives CASSRWEWTGELFF.

J is TRBJ2-2 and V is TRBV11-2; perhaps TRBD2 as D (5 bases). Trimming took 5 bases from V and 0 from J, leaving 19 bases between them. The CDR3 has 18 amino acids. The germline gives CDR1 SGHAT, CDR2 FQNNGV. The CDR3 DNA is TGTGCCAGCAGCCCCCCCCGGTGGGCTAGCTCGAACACCGGGGAGCTGTTTTTT. Encoded protein: CASSPPRWASSNTGELFF.

A few counts support this clonotype. This chain joins TRBV20-1 and TRBJ1-1, with no clear D. The V end was cut by 0 bases, the J end by 8 bases, with 19 bases between. The CDR3 totals 15 residues. The germline CDR1 and CDR2 sequences are DFQATT and SNEGSKA (reference sequence). CDR3 in amino acids: CSARDQTRARSEAFF. Written as DNA, the CDR3 is TGCAGTGCTAGAGATCAAACACGGGCGCGTAGCGAAGCTTTCTTT.

The chain has TRBV20-1 and TRBJ2-4; D call uncertain. The germline V gene encodes CDR1 DFQATT and CDR2 SNEGSKA (reference sequence). The CDR3 has 14 amino acids. Trimming removed 1 base from V and 1 base from J, with 8 bases in between. The CDR3 region is CSARVDPAKNIQYF. As DNA, the CDR3 is TGCAGTGCTAGAGTAGACCCCGCCAAAAACATTCAGTACTTC.

The chain employs TRBV19 and TRBJ1-1; TRBD1 might be the D (5 bases). V gave up 10 bases and J gave up 4 bases, with 10 bases separating them. This CDR3 comprises 11 residues. Per the germline V gene, CDR1 is LNHDA and CDR2 is SQIVND (reference sequence). The CDR3 region has the DNA TGTGCCACCCCCGGGGCCACTGAAGCTTTCTTT. This encodes CATPGATEAFF.

This clonotype was detected a few times. The rearrangement joins TRBV20-1 to TRBJ2-3; no clear D gene. The germline V gene encodes CDR1 DFQATT and CDR2 SNEGSKA (reference sequence). The CDR3 totals 12 residues. The CDR3 region has the DNA TGCAGGGCCATTGGGGGCACAGATACGCAGTATTTT. It encodes CRAIGGTDTQYF.